Shown below are 28 T cell receptor beta chains from a single sample sequenced in a study of CD8 T cells in ankylosing spondylitis. MiXCR was run by TCRdb on the 5' RACE reads, yielding one entry per CDR3 protein. The data contain 210,000 or so distinct CDR3 sequences, less than 9.5% of them singletons. Material: blood, either unsorted or a sorted T cell fraction (not recorded which). The receptor set was obtained from a female donor with ankylosing spondylitis or in good health (not recorded which).

This clonotype has ten or more counts. The chain is built from TRBV10-2 and TRBJ1-2, with a weak D call TRBD1 (5 bases). The germline V and J ends were trimmed by 4 bases and 3 bases, with 12 bases remaining between them. Germline assignment: CDR1 WSHSY and CDR2 SAAADI. The CDR3 covers 14 residues. The CDR3 region is CASSGQRLDYGYTF. CDR3 coding DNA: TGCGCCAGCAGTGGACAGCGTCTAGACTATGGCTACACCTTC.

Comment on this clonotype: One base away lies a much larger clone, so this may be a sequencing read error. This chain links TRBV3-1 with TRBJ1-1; no firm D call. This CDR3 is built from 12 residues. Per the germline V gene, CDR1 is LGHDT and CDR2 is YNNKEL (reference sequence). CDR3 in DNA: TGTGCCGGCAGCCAAGATCGGGTAGAAGCTTTCTTT. Protein sequence: CAGSQDRVEAFF.

This clonotype was seen ten or more times. The rearrangement links TRBV29-1 to TRBJ2-1, with 8 bases aligning to TRBD1. V was pared by 8 bases and J by 8 bases, with 14 bases of the junction left unmatched. Germline loops: CDR1 SQVTM, CDR2 ANQGSEA. The CDR3 contains 14 residues. The CDR3 region is CSTRQGTTVDEQFF. CDR3 bases: TGCAGCACCCGACAGGGGACCACAGTTGATGAGCAGTTCTTC.

In its sample, this clonotype was seen many times. J is TRBJ1-4 and V is TRBV12-3 or TRBV12-4, with 9 bases that match TRBD1. V lost 5 bases to trimming and J lost 7 bases; unmatched junction nucleotides: 8. The CDR3 runs to 15 residues. The CDR3 spells CASSPTTGGGEKLFF. The CDR3 DNA follows: TGTGCCAGCAGTCCTACAACAGGGGGCGGTGAAAAACTGTTTTTT.

This clonotype was seen ten or more times. The J gene is TRBJ2-1, the V gene TRBV29-1; weak D call: TRBD2 (7 bases). With 7 bases removed from V and 6 bases from J, the gap between germline ends came to 22 bases. The CDR3 is 15 amino acids. Germline values: CDR1 SQVTM, CDR2 ANQGSEA. The CDR3 region is CSGFGGAGIINEQFF. In nucleotides, the CDR3 is TGCAGCGGTTTTGGGGGGGCCGGGATCATCAATGAGCAGTTCTTC.

This clonotype was seen at least ten times. This sequence joins TRBV7-2 and TRBJ2-7; 7 bases line up with TRBD1. Trimming cost V 7 bases and J 2 bases; bases outside gene matches: 8. This CDR3 region has 14 residues. Germline V gene data show CDR1 as SGHTA and CDR2 as FQGNSA. The DNA for the CDR3 is TGTGCCAGCACCCCCGACAGGGCCACCTACGAGCAGTACTTC. Its translation is CASTPDRATYEQYF.

The chain joins TRBV11-2 to TRBJ2-1; 8 bases are shared with TRBD2. Per the germline V gene, CDR1 is SGHAT and CDR2 is FQNNGV. The trim removed 2 bases at V and 4 bases at J, leaving 13 bases unmatched. CDR3 size: 18 residues. CDR3 sequence reads: CASSLLRGATGGYNEQFF. The CDR3 nucleotides read TGTGCCAGCAGCTTATTGAGGGGGGCAACGGGAGGGTACAATGAGCAGTTCTTC.

The rearrangement links TRBV6-1 to TRBJ2-4; 12 bases line up with TRBD2. The V and J ends lost 6 bases and 0 bases, in that order; junction bases with no gene match: 12. Per germline, CDR1 MNHNS and CDR2 SASEGT. This CDR3 contains 19 residues. The CDR3 protein is CASSPGLAGLGTAKNIQYF. The DNA for the CDR3 is TGTGCCAGCAGCCCCGGACTAGCGGGATTAGGGACAGCCAAAAACATTCAGTACTTC.

This clonotype was found many times. The DNA of the CDR3 is TGTGCCAGCAGCTCCACTAGCGGGAGCGGCGAGCAGTACTTC. It specifies CASSSTSGSGEQYF. The J gene is TRBJ2-7, the V gene TRBV7-2; 11 bases map to TRBD2. The CDR3 loop spans 14 amino acids. Germline trimming cut 4 bases from V and 6 bases from J; bases unmatched to any gene: 5. Per germline, CDR1 SGHTA and CDR2 FQGNSA. Full variable domain (outside the CDR3, taken from reference TRBV7-2 and TRBJ2-7): GAGVSQSPSNKVTEKGKDVELRCDPISGHTALYWYRQSLGQGLEFLIYFQGNSAPDKSGLPSDRFSAERTGGSVSTLTIQRTQQEDSAVYLCASSSTSGSGEQYFGPGTRLTVT.

At least ten counts were recorded for this clonotype. The gene calls are TRBV29-1 and TRBJ2-1, with D perhaps TRBD1 (5 bases). V was cut by 4 bases and J by 5 bases, with 9 bases left in between. Looked up from germline, CDR1 is SQVTM and CDR2 is ANQGSEA. The length of the CDR3 is 12 residues. The CDR3 loop is CSVGRENNEQFF. The CDR3 DNA follows: TGCAGCGTTGGCAGGGAAAACAATGAGCAGTTCTTC.

This clonotype was recorded many times. This chain connects TRBV12-3 or TRBV12-4 to TRBJ2-1; D is possibly TRBD1 (5 bases). V was pared by 1 base and J by 1 base, with 20 bases between. This CDR3 spans 19 amino acids. CDR3 in DNA: TGTGCCAGCAGTTTAGGTAAAGGATGGTCAGGGCCATCCTACAATGAGCAGTTCTTC. Residues: CASSLGKGWSGPSYNEQFF.

This clonotype was observed many times. V and J are TRBV20-1 and TRBJ2-2, with TRBD2 matching 9 bases. Losses at the gene ends were 2 bases for V and 0 bases for J; bases not matched to a gene: 7. Germline V gene lookup returns CDR1 DFQATT and CDR2 SNEGSKA (reference sequence). The CDR3 runs to 17 residues. CDR3 sequence (DNA): TGCAGTGCTAGACAACTGATAGCGGGAGCGAACACCGGGGAGCTGTTTTTT. Encoded protein: CSARQLIAGANTGELFF.

In its sample, this clonotype was seen many times. This sequence joins TRBV20-1 and TRBJ2-6; unclear D gene. From germline, CDR1 is DFQATT and CDR2 SNEGSKA (reference sequence). There are 13 residues in the CDR3. The V end lost 5 bases, the J end lost 1 base, and 6 bases lay between the germline ends. CDR3 loop: CSAPSSGANVLTF. The CDR3 DNA sequence: TGCAGTGCTCCCTCATCTGGGGCCAACGTCCTGACTTTC.

This clonotype was found many times. V usage is TRBV6-5 and J usage is TRBJ2-7; D gene uncertain. V was cut by 0 bases and J by 6 bases, with 15 bases left in between. Germline CDR1 reads MNHEY; CDR2 reads SVGAGI. CDR3 length equals 15 residues. The CDR3 bases are TGTGCCAGCAGTTACTCGAACGCGGTCGTAAGCGAGCAGTACTTC. Translated: CASSYSNAVVSEQYF.

As concerns this clonotype: A read error may be the cause here, since a much bigger clone is one base away. The J gene is TRBJ1-5, the V gene TRBV29-1, with D unresolved. The germline CDR1 and CDR2 sequences are SQVTM and ANQGSEA. V lost 4 bases and J lost 5, with 12 bases in between. This CDR3 spans 13 amino acids. The CDR3 DNA follows: TGCAGCGTTGCGACGACTACGGATCAGCCCCAGCATTTT. Translated: CSVATTTDQPQHF.

This clonotype was counted ten times or more. The chain is built from TRBV9 and TRBJ2-7, with D uncertain. CDR1 and CDR2 from the germline V gene are SGDLS and YYNGEE. Trimming shortened V by 7 bases and J by 1 base, and 9 bases separated the two germline ends. The CDR3 is made up of 12 amino acids. The CDR3 region has the DNA TGTGCCAGCGTGGGGTTATCCTACGAGCAGTACTTC. This gives the protein CASVGLSYEQYF.

In its sample, this clonotype was seen a few times. The chain has TRBV29-1 and TRBJ2-3, with 15 bases aligning to TRBD2. The CDR3 totals 16 residues. Germline lookup yields CDR1 SQVTM and CDR2 ANQGSEA. The V segment lost 3 bases and the J segment 2 bases; nucleotides outside the gene matches: 3. The CDR3 protein is CSVEGTSGRITDTQYF. The CDR3 DNA reads TGCAGCGTTGAGGGGACTAGCGGGAGGATCACAGATACGCAGTATTTT.

This clonotype was found many times. This sequence joins TRBV21-1 and TRBJ1-1. TRBV21-1 is a pseudogene locus. The CDR3 totals 12 residues. The DNA of the CDR3 is TGTGCCAGCAGAGGTGGACTCTCTGAAGCTTTCTTT. It codes for CASRGGLSEAFF.

This clonotype was observed at least ten times. The rearrangement uses TRBV7-8 and TRBJ1-4, with 7 bases aligning to TRBD1. J was trimmed by 8 bases and V by 4 bases; bases with no gene match: 7. Germline V gene sequence: CDR1 SGHVS, CDR2 FQNEAQ. The CDR3 has 14 residues. CDR3 DNA: TGTGCCAGCAGCTACAACAGGGGAGGCGAAAAACTGTTTTTT. It encodes CASSYNRGGEKLFF.

There are many counts of this clonotype. The rearrangement uses TRBV12-3 or TRBV12-4 and TRBJ1-1, with D perhaps TRBD1 (5 bases). V lost 4 bases and J lost 0, with 18 bases in between. There are 17 residues in the CDR3. The chain's CDR3 is CASSWAGTGSLNTEAFF. CDR3 sequence (DNA): TGTGCCAGCAGTTGGGCAGGGACGGGGAGTTTGAACACTGAAGCTTTCTTT.

V is TRBV7-2 and J is TRBJ1-1; maybe TRBD1 (6 bases). This CDR3 comprises 14 residues. Trimming stripped 5 bases from V and 1 base from J, with 11 bases between. CDR1 and CDR2 from the germline V gene are SGHTA and FQGNSA. The CDR3 protein is CASSLHRENTEAFF. The CDR3 DNA is TGTGCCAGCAGCCTCCACAGGGAGAACACTGAAGCTTTCTTT.

This clonotype was seen at least ten times. The J gene is TRBJ1-2, the V gene TRBV7-8; 7 bases are shared with TRBD1. The CDR3 consists of 14 residues. The trim removed 1 base at V and 12 bases at J, leaving 11 bases unmatched. Germline lookup yields CDR1 SGHVS and CDR2 FQNEAQ. CDR3 loop: CASSLEDRRKVHTF. CDR3 DNA: TGTGCCAGCAGCTTAGAGGACAGGCGTAAGGTCCACACCTTC.

For this clonotype: A much more abundant neighbour one base away suggests this may be a read error. The genes are TRBV5-6 and TRBJ2-1; D uncertain. The CDR3 runs to 15 residues. Trimming stripped 4 bases from V and 2 bases from J, with 13 bases between. CDR1 is SGHDT, CDR2 YYEEEE, per germline. CDR3 DNA sequence: TGTGCCAGCAGCCCAGAAGGGCTCACCTACAATGAGCAGTTCTTC. Translation: CASSPEGLTYNEQFF.

This clonotype was picked up many times. The chain combines TRBV20-1 with TRBJ2-7; D not certain. Trimming left V 3 bases short and J 2 bases short, with 8 bases between. This CDR3 has 12 residues. The germline V gene encodes CDR1 DFQATT and CDR2 SNEGSKA (reference sequence). The DNA of the CDR3 is TGCAGTGCTAGGGACGGAACCTACGAGCAGTACTTC. Residues: CSARDGTYEQYF.

This clonotype was detected many times. The chain recombines TRBV6-1 with TRBJ1-4; maybe TRBD1 (5 bases). The germline V gene has CDR1 MNHNS and CDR2 SASEGT. The CDR3 covers 15 residues. V was clipped by 3 bases and J by 6 bases, with 14 bases between them. The CDR3 DNA sequence: TGTGCCAGCAGTGACCTAGGGACGGCCGATGAAAAACTGTTTTTT. Translating it yields CASSDLGTADEKLFF.

Remarks on this clonotype: This may arise from a read error, as a much more abundant clone is one base away. This chain connects TRBV29-1 to TRBJ1-3; TRBD1 agrees at 7 bases. V was clipped by 7 bases and J by 4 bases; unmatched bases: 1. The length of the CDR3 is 11 residues. Germline CDR1 and CDR2: SQVTM and ANQGSEA. CDR3 amino acids: CSGGQGNTIYF. The CDR3 DNA reads TGCAGCGGGGGACAGGGAAACACCATATATTTT.

This clonotype appeared many times. The chain is built from TRBV2 and TRBJ2-1; 8 bases line up with TRBD2. Germline V gene data show CDR1 as SNHLY and CDR2 as FYNNEI. The CDR3 spans 15 residues. The J segment lost 7 bases and the V segment lost 2 bases, leaving 7 bases of the junction unmatched. In DNA, the CDR3 is TGTGCCAGCAGTGAATCAGCGGGAGTTGAGAATGAGCAGTTCTTC. Its translation is CASSESAGVENEQFF. The entire variable domain, with the rest obtained from reference TRBV2 and TRBJ2-1, is as follows: EPEVTQTPSHQVTQMGQEVILRCVPISNHLYFYWYRQILGQKVEFLVSFYNNEISEKSEIFDDQFSVERPDGSNFTLKIRSTKLEDSAMYFCASSESAGVENEQFFGPGTRLTVL.

This clonotype was counted ten times or more. The chain couples TRBV9 to TRBJ2-7, with D possibly TRBD2 on 5 matching bases. Germline assignment: CDR1 SGDLS and CDR2 YYNGEE. Trimming pared 3 bases from V and 5 bases from J, leaving 9 bases between. This CDR3 has 12 residues. CDR3 nucleotide sequence: TGTGCCAGCAGCGGAGTACTAGACGAGCAGTACTTC. Its protein is CASSGVLDEQYF.